The 30 T cell receptor beta chains in this list originate from one sample, sequenced in a study of technical replicates of blood from a few donors. Some clones are missing from TCRdb's copy, which holds only in-frame ones; the method was immunoSEQ multiplex PCR. The sample lists around 70,000 clones; 93% were seen once. The specimen sequenced was T cells isolated from PBMCs. The receptors stem from a human donor in good health.

The CDR3 protein is CASSFRTYGSNQPQHF. CDR3 sequence (DNA): TGTGCCAGTAGTTTCCGGACTTATGGTAGCAATCAGCCCCAGCATTTT. The gene calls are TRBV19 and TRBJ1-5; D gene ambiguous. The CDR3 runs to 16 residues. Looked up from germline, CDR1 is LNHDA and CDR2 is SQIVND (reference sequence). V was cut by 5 bases and J by 0 bases, with 14 bases left in between.

The chain links TRBV2 to TRBJ2-4, with a possible D match to TRBD1 (8 bases). This CDR3 has 20 residues. V was trimmed by 11 bases and J by 5 bases, leaving 37 bases between them. Germline values: CDR1 SNHLY, CDR2 FYNNEI. CDR3 residues: CAGAPAPGTGPLRGENIQYF. CDR3 DNA: TGTGCCGGAGCGCCTGCCCCAGGGACAGGCCCTCTTCGGGGGGAAAACATTCAGTACTTC. Full variable domain (missing parts from reference TRBV2 and TRBJ2-4): EPEVTQTPSHQVTQMGQEVILRCVPISNHLYFYWYRQILGQKVEFLVSFYNNEISEKSEIFDDQFSVERPDGSNFTLKIRSTKLEDSAMYFCAGAPAPGTGPLRGENIQYFGAGTRLSVL.

The CDR3, as DNA: TGCGCCAGCAGCTGGGGGACAGGGGGAGATACGCAGTATTTT. Its protein is CASSWGTGGDTQYF. This sequence joins TRBV5-1 and TRBJ2-3; TRBD1 matches 11 bases. The V gene end was trimmed by 3 bases and the J gene end by 5 bases; junction bases not matched to a gene: 2. Germline-derived CDR1 and CDR2 are SGHRS and YFSETQ. The CDR3 is made up of 14 amino acids.

V gene TRBV12-5 combines with J gene TRBJ1-1; D not certain. The germline V gene encodes CDR1 LGHNT and CDR2 FRNRAP. V lost 1 base and J 0 bases, leaving 15 bases between the germline ends. The CDR3 has 17 residues. CDR3: CASGLDRSNSMNTEAFF. The DNA of the CDR3 is TGTGCTAGTGGTTTGGACCGGTCCAACTCGATGAACACTGAAGCTTTCTTT.

The V and J genes are TRBV19 and TRBJ1-5; TRBD1 agrees at 9 bases. The CDR3 totals 12 residues. Per the germline V gene, CDR1 is LNHDA and CDR2 is SQIVND (reference sequence). V dropped 6 bases and J dropped 7; count of bases not matched to a gene: 1. The CDR3 bases are TGTGCCAGTAGGACAGGGGGGCAGCCCCAGCATTTT. This gives the protein CASRTGGQPQHF.

CDR3 region: CASSYSGTGSGEKLFF. CDR3 nucleotide sequence: TGTGCCAGCAGTTACTCTGGGACAGGGTCAGGCGAAAAACTGTTTTTT. V is TRBV6-5 and J is TRBJ1-4; the match to TRBD1 covers 9 bases. Trimming removed 0 bases from V and 8 bases from J; junction bases left unmatched: 7. From germline, CDR1 is MNHEY and CDR2 SVGAGI. The CDR3 loop spans 16 amino acids.

The V call is TRBV20-1, the J call TRBJ2-7; D call uncertain. Trimming removed 0 bases at V and 6 bases at J, with 6 bases between. Germline V gives CDR1 DFQATT, CDR2 SNEGSKA (reference sequence). This CDR3 has 11 amino acids. As DNA, the CDR3 is TGCAGTGCTAGAGACAACTCCGAGCAGTACTTC. Protein: CSARDNSEQYF.

This sequence joins TRBV11-3 and TRBJ1-2, with a tentative D call TRBD1 (6 bases). This CDR3 has 13 residues. CDR1 is SGHNT and CDR2 is YENEEA in the germline V gene. Trimming took off 1 base at V and 6 bases at J, with 9 bases between the two ends. The chain's CDR3 is CASSLVTGHGYTF. DNA for the CDR3: TGTGCCAGCAGCTTAGTAACAGGGCATGGCTACACCTTC.

The chain combines TRBV27 with TRBJ1-5; tentatively, D is TRBD1 (6 bases). The V gene lost 0 bases and the J gene lost 5 bases, with 14 bases spanning the gap. Germline loops: CDR1 MNHEY, CDR2 SMNVEV (reference sequence). This CDR3 has 16 amino acids. The CDR3: CASSLSAGGWDQPQHF. CDR3 sequence (DNA): TGTGCCAGCAGTTTATCGGCGGGGGGCTGGGATCAGCCCCAGCATTTT.

V is TRBV23-1 and J is TRBJ2-7, with 15 bases aligning to TRBD2. TRBV23-1 is flagged as an ORF with uncertain function. The junction had 8 bases not matched to a gene; V was cut back by 3 bases and J by 8 bases. The CDR3 has 16 amino acids. The CDR3 bases are TGCGCCAGCAGTCAGTACTGGACTAGCGGGAGGGCAAAGCAGTACTTC. Its translation is CASSQYWTSGRAKQYF.

In its sample, this clone was seen once. The rearrangement links TRBV18 to TRBJ2-5; 9 bases align to TRBD2. This CDR3 comprises 17 residues. V lost 2 bases to trimming and J lost 1 base; unmatched junction nucleotides: 8. Germline values: CDR1 KGHSH, CDR2 LQKENI. The CDR3 reads CASSPIRGGRAQETQYF. DNA of the CDR3: TGTGCCAGCTCACCAATCAGGGGCGGGAGGGCCCAAGAGACCCAGTACTTC.

The sample holds a few counts of this clone. This chain joins TRBV19 and TRBJ1-4; a weak D match, TRBD1 (6 bases). This CDR3 spans 13 amino acids. V was clipped by 7 bases and J by 8 bases, with 14 bases between them. Germline CDR1 LNHDA, CDR2 SQIVND (reference sequence). CDR3 in amino acids: CASTSGVAEKLFF. In nucleotides, the CDR3 is TGTGCCAGTACTTCAGGGGTCGCGGAAAAACTGTTTTTT.

The chain couples TRBV5-1 to TRBJ2-1, with TRBD1 identical over 9 bases. The CDR3 sequence is 14 residues long. J lost 7 bases, V lost 0 bases, and 2 bases had no gene match. Germline V gives CDR1 SGHRS, CDR2 YFSETQ. The CDR3 DNA sequence: TGCGCCAGCAGCTTGGACAGGGGGCAAAATGAGCAGTTCTTC. This sequence encodes CASSLDRGQNEQFF. The full variable domain, in which reference TRBV5-1 and TRBJ2-1 provide the parts outside the CDR3, is KAGVTQTPRYLIKTRGQQVTLSCSPISGHRSVSWYQQTPGQGLQFLFEYFSETQRNKGNFPGRFSGRQFSNSRSEMNVSTLELGDSALYLCASSLDRGQNEQFFGPGTRLTVL.

The CDR3 DNA is TGTGCCAGCAGCCCAGGGAGGACCAACCAAGAGACCCAGTACTTC. Protein product: CASSPGRTNQETQYF. The V gene is TRBV11-1, the J gene TRBJ2-5; D possibly corresponds to TRBD2 (6 bases). The germline CDR1 and CDR2 sequences are SGHAT and FQDESV (reference sequence). Between the trimmed V and J ends, which lost 5 bases and 0 bases, there was a span of 13 bases. The CDR3 is made up of 15 amino acids.

This clone appeared a single time. The rearrangement links TRBV7-9 to TRBJ1-2; the match to TRBD1 covers 10 bases. V lost 5 bases to trimming and J lost 8 bases; unmatched junction nucleotides: 5. This CDR3 comprises 13 residues. Germline V gene lookup returns CDR1 SEHNR and CDR2 FQNEAQ (reference sequence). CDR3 nucleotide sequence: TGTGCCAGCAGCAGAGGGACAGGGGTAGGCTACACCTTC. This sequence encodes CASSRGTGVGYTF.

This chain uses TRBV28 with TRBJ1-2; 9 bases agree with TRBD1. With V trimmed by 6 bases and J by 7 bases, 15 bases remained unmatched. Germline V CDR1 and CDR2: MDHEN, SYDVKM. This CDR3 comprises 16 residues. The CDR3 DNA reads as TGTGCCAGCAGCTCCCCTATAATACAGGGGGCGCGTGGCTACACCTTC. Translation gives CASSSPIIQGARGYTF.

The chain has TRBV9 and TRBJ1-6; 8 bases agree with TRBD1. V shed 0 bases and J 5 bases; nucleotides not matched to a gene: 4. The CDR3 covers 16 residues. Germline V gene data show CDR1 as SGDLS and CDR2 as YYNGEE. CDR3 coding DNA: TGTGCCAGCAGCGTAGGGGGACAGGTACATAATTCACCCCTCCACTTT. Protein product: CASSVGGQVHNSPLHF.

The V and J genes are TRBV7-8 and TRBJ1-4; TRBD1 matches 10 bases. Looked up from germline, CDR1 is SGHVS and CDR2 is FQNEAQ. This CDR3 region has 16 residues. The V and J ends lost 6 bases and 4 bases, in that order; junction bases with no gene match: 8. The CDR3 bases are TGTGCCAGCAGGACGACAGGGGGCACAAATAATGAAAAACTGTTTTTT. Its translation is CASRTTGGTNNEKLFF.

CDR3 sequence: CASSLGWDSPPREQFF. The CDR3 coding sequence is TGCGCCAGCAGTCTTGGGTGGGACAGCCCCCCCAGGGAGCAGTTCTTC. The chain employs TRBV5-1 and TRBJ2-1, with 7 bases matching TRBD1. The length of the CDR3 is 16 residues. The junction had 18 bases not matched to a gene; V was cut back by 5 bases and J by 10 bases. From germline, CDR1 is SGHRS and CDR2 YFSETQ.

This chain connects TRBV9 to TRBJ2-5, with 10 positions matching TRBD2. This CDR3 region has 16 residues. Trimming removed 0 bases from V and 5 bases from J; junction bases left unmatched: 7. Per the germline V gene, CDR1 is SGDLS and CDR2 is YYNGEE. The CDR3 nucleotides are TGTGCCAGCAGCGTAGGACTAGCGGGTTTTCGGGAGACCCAGTACTTC. This gives the protein CASSVGLAGFRETQYF.

The chain combines TRBV11-2 with TRBJ2-1; possible D gene TRBD2, 7 bases. The CDR3 has 14 amino acids. V was trimmed by 0 bases and J by 9 bases, leaving 12 bases between them. The germline CDR1 and CDR2 sequences are SGHAT and FQNNGV. The CDR3 loop reads CASSLEGGHSEQFF. CDR3 sequence (DNA): TGTGCCAGCAGCTTAGAGGGGGGGCACAGTGAGCAGTTCTTC.

V and J are TRBV6-1 and TRBJ1-2; D gene ambiguous. V was pared by 3 bases and J by 2 bases, with 10 bases between. The CDR3 has 14 residues. Germline CDR1 MNHNS, CDR2 SASEGT. Written as DNA, the CDR3 is TGTGCCAGCAGTGAGGATCGGAGGAACTATGGCTACACCTTC. Its translation is CASSEDRRNYGYTF.

This clone was seen only once. This chain uses TRBV6-4 with TRBJ1-5; no reliable D call. The length of the CDR3 is 14 residues. The V and J ends lost 3 bases and 0 bases respectively, with 6 bases between them. Germline loops: CDR1 MRHNA, CDR2 SNTAGT. CDR3 in amino acids: CASSETPSNQPQHF. In DNA, the CDR3 is TGTGCCAGCAGTGAAACACCTAGCAATCAGCCCCAGCATTTT.

This clone was detected once. The V and J genes are TRBV9 and TRBJ2-3, with 7 bases fitting TRBD1. This CDR3 has 15 amino acids. Germline loops: CDR1 SGDLS, CDR2 YYNGEE. V gave up 0 bases and J gave up 5 bases; unmatched junction bases: 6. CDR3 DNA: TGTGCCAGCAGCGTAGGAGGGGGCTGGGAAGATACGCAGTATTTT. It codes for CASSVGGGWEDTQYF.

Here the CDR3 reads CASIAPGQNYGYTF. CDR3 nucleotide sequence: TGTGCCAGCATAGCCCCCGGACAGAACTATGGCTACACCTTC. This rearrangement joins TRBV7-9 to TRBJ1-2, with a weak D call TRBD1 (6 bases). This CDR3 is 14 amino acids long. CDR1 and CDR2 (germline): SEHNR, FQNEAQ (reference sequence). Deletions cut 7 bases from V and 2 bases from J, with 14 bases between. Full variable domain (rest looked up from reference TRBV7-9 and TRBJ1-2): DTGVSQNPRHKITKRGQNVTFRCDPISEHNRLYWYRQTLGQGPEFLTYFQNEAQLEKSRLLSDRFSAERPKGSFSTLEIQRTEQGDSAMYLCASIAPGQNYGYTFGSGTRLTVV.

This chain joins TRBV4-1 and TRBJ2-7, with 8 nucleotides matching TRBD1. In germline, CDR1 is MGHRA, CDR2 YSYEKL. The ends lost 4 bases at V and 9 bases at J; junction bases unmatched: 14. The CDR3 totals 15 residues. CDR3 amino acids: CASSPDRELGSGQYF. The CDR3 coding sequence is TGCGCCAGCAGCCCGGACAGGGAATTGGGCTCGGGGCAGTACTTC.

The chain is built from TRBV11-2 and TRBJ2-1; TRBD2 agrees at 14 bases. Germline lookup yields CDR1 SGHAT and CDR2 FQNNGV. After removal of 1 base from V and 1 base from J, the junction contained 6 bases not matched to a gene. The CDR3 consists of 19 residues. The CDR3 is CASSLVGLAGVLSYNEQFF. CDR3 DNA: TGTGCCAGCAGCTTAGTGGGACTAGCGGGAGTATTGTCCTACAATGAGCAGTTCTTC.

The chain couples TRBV19 to TRBJ1-1; possibly TRBD1 for D (5 bases). From germline, CDR1 is LNHDA and CDR2 SQIVND (reference sequence). CDR3 length: 17 residues. Deletions cut 3 bases from V and 8 bases from J, with 25 bases between. CDR3 DNA: TGTGCCAGTAGTATTAGGCCCGTTTCTGTGCTGACAGAAGAAGCTTTCTTT. It encodes CASSIRPVSVLTEEAFF.

The chain couples TRBV30 to TRBJ2-2, with TRBD1 matching 7 bases. The junction had 7 bases not matched to a gene; V was cut back by 2 bases and J by 4 bases. Per the germline V gene, CDR1 is GTSNPN and CDR2 is SVGIG (reference sequence). CDR3 size: 15 residues. The DNA of the CDR3 is TGTGCCTGGAGTACCGGGACAGCTCTCACCGGGGAGCTGTTTTTT. Encoded protein: CAWSTGTALTGELFF. Looking up the rest from reference TRBV30 and TRBJ2-2 gives the full variable domain: SQTIHQWPATLVQPVGSPLSLECTVEGTSNPNLYWYRQAAGRGLQLLFYSVGIGQISSEVPQNLSASRPQDRQFILSSKKLLLSDSGFYLCAWSTGTALTGELFFGEGSRLTVL.

The chain employs TRBV11-3 and TRBJ2-5; weak D call: TRBD1 (6 bases). V gave up 1 base and J gave up 7 bases, with 10 bases separating them. The length of the CDR3 is 13 residues. Germline values: CDR1 SGHNT, CDR2 YENEEA. CDR3 residues: CASSLGQAGTQYF. The CDR3 nucleotides read TGTGCCAGCAGCTTAGGACAGGCGGGGACCCAGTACTTC.